This entry features one T cell receptor (beta chain) sequence. This receptor's antigen is unknown. Qualities for individual bases were not recorded, and no much larger clone is one base off. The protocol used for the library was 5' RACE. The sequencer was a NextSeq 500. The TCR library protocol attached unique molecular identifiers to individual cDNA molecules to correct for sequencing error and PCR bias. Both TCR alpha and beta chains were sequenced, and tight co-correlation was observed between alpha and beta sequence abundances in each sample. The study's own analysis went as follows. V gene, J gene and CDR3 annotation of TCR sequences was performed with Decombinator V4. Expanded TCRs were defined as changing significantly between any two time points under a Poisson model with p below 0.0001. TCR abundances were normalised to the total number of TCRs sequenced in each sample and reported as counts per million. MAIT TCRs were defined by TRAV1-2 paired with TRAJ12, TRAJ20 or TRAJ33, and iNKT TCRs by TRAV10 paired with TRAJ18. VDJdb, accessed 1 November 2021, was searched for CMV, EBV and SARS-CoV-2 annotated TCRs, excluding TCRs annotated for multiple antigens. TCRdb redid the processing of the public reads, applying fastp at Q25 and MiXCR, and retained in-frame beta chains. CDR3 protein sequences are deduplicated, and each keeps its most common genes and DNA. TCRdb's processing, not the study's, gives the V and J calls here. In this sample the table shows some 70,000 distinct CDR3 sequences, 12% of which occur a single time. Around 4.3% of the sample belongs to the ten largest clones.

The data derive from a study of early T cells in non-severe SARS-CoV-2 infection (dated by TCRdb to 2020 to 2023). Describing the broader study: TCR sequencing used bulk RNA from unsorted whole blood, so alpha and beta chains could not be paired. What the authors observed across the whole study: VDJdb matching was skewed toward anti-spike CD8 responses and likely underestimated virus-specific expansions, missing private and CD4 specificities.

The germline V gene yields SQVTM for CDR1 and ANQGSEA for CDR2. A distance of 13 bases separates the germline ends of V and J, which lose 6 bases and 4 bases respectively. From the cysteine up to the phenylalanine, the CDR3 has a length of 12 residues. The CDR3 DNA has 36 bases and is translated from base 1. Set within a cohort of healthcare workers in London, UK, this nested case-control study involved weekly PCR testing of nasopharyngeal swabs along with blood sampling. Between 23 and 31 March 2020, the week of the UK lockdown, healthcare workers were enrolled and then followed up weekly for as long as 16 weeks.

The sequence joins TRBV29-1 to TRBJ2-7, with the D gene not confidently named. Material: whole blood. The sequence came from an adult who was a healthcare worker with PCR-confirmed SARS-CoV-2 infection or an uninfected control (not recorded which). The sequenced DNA is TGCAGCGTCGCTGGCGATTTGTACGAGCAGTACTTC. Its coded protein is CSVAGDLYEQYF.